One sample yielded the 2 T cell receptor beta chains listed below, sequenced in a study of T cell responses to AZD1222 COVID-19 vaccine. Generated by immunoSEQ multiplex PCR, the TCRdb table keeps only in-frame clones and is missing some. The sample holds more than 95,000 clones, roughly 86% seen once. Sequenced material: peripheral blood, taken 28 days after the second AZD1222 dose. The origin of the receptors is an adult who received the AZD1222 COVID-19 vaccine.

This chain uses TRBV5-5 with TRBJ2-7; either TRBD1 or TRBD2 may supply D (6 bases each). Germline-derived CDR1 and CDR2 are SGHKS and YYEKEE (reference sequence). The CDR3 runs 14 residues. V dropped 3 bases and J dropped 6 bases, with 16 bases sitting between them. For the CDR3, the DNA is TGTGCCAGCAGCTCCGGTGGGGGGCTCATCGAGCAGTACTTC. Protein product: CASSSGGGLIEQYF.

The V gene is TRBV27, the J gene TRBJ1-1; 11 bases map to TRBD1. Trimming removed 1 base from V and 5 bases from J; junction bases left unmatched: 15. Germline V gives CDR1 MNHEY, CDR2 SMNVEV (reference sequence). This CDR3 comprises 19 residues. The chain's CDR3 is CASSLLRIGTGGRKTEAFF. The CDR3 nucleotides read TGTGCCAGCAGTTTATTGCGGATTGGGACAGGGGGTAGAAAGACTGAAGCTTTCTTT.